This T cell receptor (beta chain) came from a study of control samples from healthy donors and cancer patients. The protocol was immunoSEQ multiplex PCR, while the TCRdb copy is restricted to in-frame clones and leaves out a portion. The data show roughly 100,000 clones, roughly 90% seen once. Trimming shortened V by 0 bases and J by 3 bases, and 11 bases separated the two germline ends. CDR1 SGHTA and CDR2 FQGTGA come from the germline V gene. The CDR3 extends over 15 amino acids. Specimen: PBMCs. The V and J genes are TRBV7-3 and TRBJ2-5; perhaps D is TRBD1 or TRBD2 (6 bases each). The receptor comes from a man between 60 and 75 years old with lung cancer. The CDR3 protein is CASSLTGGQKETQYF. CDR3 DNA: TGTGCCAGCAGCTTAACCGGGGGCCAAAAAGAGACCCAGTACTTC.